These T cell receptor beta chains were read from a single sample in a study of T cells in Graves' hyperthyroidism and ophthalmopathy. TCRdb fed the multiplex PCR reads into MiXCR, producing one record per CDR3 protein. The data show some 460,000 distinct CDR3 sequences, 15% to 18% seen once. The sequencing sample was made of blood. The receptors stem from a woman aged 18-35 years with Graves' hyperthyroidism. The CDR3 runs from the conserved cysteine through the conserved F or W. The D gene is left open where the match is weak. Where a row states a size, it is once, few, many or the class of an expanded clone; other rows omit it.

j_call d_call clone_size v_call cdr3_aa cdr3_nt
TRBJ1-1 NA many TRBV30 CAWSVITEAFF TGTGCCTGGAGTGTTATCACTGAAGCTTTCTTT
TRBJ1-1 NA few TRBV9 CASSVQEDTEAFF TGTGCCAGCAGCGTGCAAGAGGACACTGAAGCTTTCTTT
TRBJ1-5 NA many TRBV19 CASSIGVSNQPQHF TGTGCCAGTAGTATCGGAGTTAGCAATCAGCCCCAGCATTTT
TRBJ2-7 NA NA TRBV5-1 CASSFGSTAVEQYF TGCGCCAGCAGCTTTGGATCGACCGCCGTAGAGCAGTACTTC
TRBJ1-1 NA many TRBV2 CASSEPRGEPNTEAFF TGTGCCAGCAGTGAACCCCGGGGGGAGCCGAACACTGAAGCTTTCTTT
TRBJ1-1 TRBD1 many TRBV7-6 CASSLGQGGAFF TGTGCCAGCAGCTTAGGTCAGGGGGGAGCTTTCTTT
TRBJ2-7 TRBD2 many TRBV20-1 CSARTSDYEQYF TGCAGTGCTAGGACTAGCGATTACGAGCAGTACTTC
TRBJ2-6 NA many TRBV15 CATSSGANVLTF TGTGCCACCAGCTCTGGGGCCAACGTCCTGACTTTC
TRBJ1-6 NA many TRBV4-2 CASSQAVRRINSPLHF TGTGCCAGCAGCCAAGCAGTCCGGCGGATTAATTCACCCCTCCACTTT
TRBJ2-1 TRBD1 few TRBV9 CASSPGTGHSSYNEQFF TGTGCCAGCAGCCCCGGGACAGGCCATAGCTCCTACAATGAGCAGTTCTTC
TRBJ2-1 TRBD1 NA TRBV3-1 CASSPAGTGDFNEQFF TGTGCCAGCAGCCCCGCCGGGACAGGGGATTTCAATGAGCAGTTCTTC
TRBJ2-3 TRBD2 once TRBV2 CASRTSGGAPGTQDTQYF TGTGCCAGCAGAACTAGCGGGGGGGCCCCCGGGACCCAGGATACGCAGTATTTT
TRBJ2-3 NA many TRBV2 CASSPRMSTDTQYF TGTGCCAGCAGTCCCCGCATGAGCACAGATACGCAGTATTTT
TRBJ2-1 TRBD1 NA TRBV6-1 CASSEGQGAPYNEQFF TGTGCCAGCAGTGAAGGGCAGGGGGCACCCTACAATGAGCAGTTCTTC
TRBJ2-5 TRBD2 few TRBV7-3 CASSLSGGRLETQYF TGTGCCAGCAGCCTTTCGGGGGGGCGACTTGAGACCCAGTACTTC
TRBJ2-7 NA many TRBV5-1 CASSLEPGVYEQYF TGCGCCAGCAGCTTGGAACCGGGGGTCTACGAGCAGTACTTC
TRBJ2-7 NA NA TRBV2 CASSEALRVSQSSYEQYF TGTGCCAGCAGTGAAGCGCTTCGGGTCTCCCAGAGCTCCTACGAGCAGTACTTC
TRBJ2-2 NA NA TRBV15 CATSRDEGGPGELFF TGTGCCACCAGCAGAGATGAGGGGGGGCCGGGGGAGCTGTTTTTT
TRBJ1-1 NA NA TRBV6-2/TRBV6-3 CATRRTLLNTEAFF TGTGCCACCAGGCGGACGCTCCTTAACACTGAAGCCTTCTTT
TRBJ2-7 TRBD1 many TRBV7-9 CASSTRQGTDEQYF TGTGCCAGCAGCACACGACAGGGTACGGACGAGCAGTACTTC
TRBJ2-7 NA many TRBV11-2 CASSLRTKLPGLQGSYEQYF TGTGCCAGCAGCTTGCGCACCAAGCTTCCGGGACTCCAAGGATCCTACGAGCAGTACTTC
TRBJ2-3 NA NA TRBV19 CASSPDRHTDTQYF TGTGCCAGTAGTCCAGACAGGCACACAGATACGCAGTATTTT
TRBJ2-1 NA NA TRBV15 CATTSPSGESSYNEQFF TGTGCCACCACCTCACCGTCCGGCGAGAGCTCCTACAATGAGCAGTTCTTC
TRBJ1-2 NA few TRBV24-1 CATSDGFSYGYTF TGTGCCACCTCCGACGGCTTCTCCTATGGCTACACCTTC
TRBJ2-1 NA NA TRBV19 CASSLRDTNEQFF TGTGCCAGTAGCCTCCGGGACACCAATGAGCAGTTCTTC
TRBJ2-7 NA many TRBV7-8 CASRLGDEQYF TGTGCCAGCAGATTAGGGGACGAGCAGTACTTC
TRBJ1-2 NA many TRBV9 CASSQGLFYGYTF TGTGCCAGCAGCCAGGGACTGTTCTATGGCTACACCTTC
TRBJ2-7 NA many TRBV27 CASGRGGSSYEQYF TGTGCCAGCGGCCGCGGAGGATCCTCCTACGAGCAGTACTTC
TRBJ1-1 TRBD1 many TRBV5-1 CASSRGQETQAFF TGCGCCAGCAGCCGCGGACAGGAAACCCAAGCTTTCTTT
TRBJ2-1 NA many TRBV12-3/TRBV12-4 CASSLHRDGEQFF TGTGCCAGCAGTCTACACAGGGATGGTGAGCAGTTCTTC
TRBJ2-1 TRBD2 NA TRBV11-2 CASSRLAGAGEQFF TGTGCCAGCAGCCGACTAGCGGGTGCGGGGGAGCAGTTCTTC
TRBJ2-1 TRBD2 many TRBV6-2/TRBV6-3 CASSYGGRAYNEQFF TGTGCCAGCAGTTACGGCGGGAGGGCCTACAATGAGCAGTTCTTC
TRBJ1-5 NA many TRBV9 CASSASGGRQPQHF TGTGCCAGCAGCGCTTCCGGGGGCAGGCAGCCCCAGCATTTT
TRBJ2-5 TRBD2 few TRBV3-1 CASSPRAGAETQYF TGTGCCAGCAGCCCCAGAGCGGGGGCGGAGACCCAGTACTTC
TRBJ1-4 TRBD1 medium-sized TRBV2 CASRMGQGDEKLFF TGTGCCAGCAGAATGGGACAGGGGGATGAAAAACTGTTTTTT
TRBJ2-5 TRBD1 many TRBV5-1 CASTLGQGGETQYF TGCGCCAGCACTTTGGGACAGGGAGGAGAGACCCAGTACTTC
TRBJ1-1 TRBD1 NA TRBV24-1 CATSGRGGRGRTEAFF TGTGCCACCAGTGGCCGAGGGGGGAGGGGGCGTACTGAAGCTTTCTTT
TRBJ2-1 TRBD2 NA TRBV15 CATLRAGGLDEQFF TGTGCCACCCTGAGGGCGGGGGGTTTGGATGAGCAGTTCTTC
TRBJ2-5 NA NA TRBV11-2 CASSRVTQETQYF TGTGCCAGCAGCCGGGTTACACAAGAGACCCAGTACTTC
TRBJ2-2 NA many TRBV9 CASSPRVGPGELFF TGTGCCAGCAGCCCCCGGGTGGGGCCCGGGGAGCTGTTTTTT
TRBJ2-1 NA many TRBV9 CASSSRPATYNEQFF TGTGCCAGCAGCTCTCGACCCGCTACCTACAATGAGCAGTTCTTC
TRBJ2-3 NA many TRBV4-1 CASSPYWGTDTQYF TGCGCCAGCAGCCCCTATTGGGGGACAGATACGCAGTATTTT
TRBJ2-3 TRBD2 many TRBV20-1 CSARRGGAGTDTQYF TGCAGTGCTCGACGGGGGGGGGCCGGCACAGATACGCAGTATTTT
TRBJ2-7 NA NA TRBV4-1 CASSHRGDGVEQYF TGCGCCAGCAGCCATCGTGGCGACGGGGTCGAGCAGTACTTC
TRBJ1-1 NA many TRBV3-1 CASRIGANTEAFF TGTGCCAGCAGAATCGGGGCGAACACTGAAGCTTTCTTT
TRBJ1-1 NA NA TRBV29-1 CSALGGEDTEAFF TGCAGCGCCTTGGGGGGGGAGGACACTGAAGCTTTCTTT
TRBJ1-2 TRBD1 many TRBV20-1 CSAPDRGAYGYTF TGCAGTGCTCCCGACAGGGGCGCCTATGGCTACACCTTC
TRBJ2-5 NA few TRBV7-3 CASSLLSRGSAYQYF TGTGCCAGCAGCTTATTATCCCGGGGCTCTGCTTACCAGTACTTC
TRBJ1-5 TRBD1 NA TRBV20-1 CSANLGQGATGNQPQHF TGCAGTGCTAATTTGGGACAGGGGGCGACGGGCAATCAGCCCCAGCATTTT
TRBJ1-4 NA many TRBV2 CASSDTLQQEEKLFF TGTGCCAGCAGTGATACGTTACAGCAAGAGGAAAAACTGTTTTTT
TRBJ2-1 NA many TRBV7-3 CASSPSNRVGNEQFF TGTGCCAGCAGCCCCTCTAATCGGGTGGGCAATGAGCAGTTCTTC
TRBJ1-2 NA many TRBV6-6 CASSYRGRGYTF TGTGCCAGCAGTTACAGGGGACGTGGCTACACCTTC
TRBJ1-3 TRBD1 NA TRBV9 CASSAPTGPSDGNTIYF TGTGCCAGCAGCGCACCGACAGGGCCTTCTGATGGAAACACCATATATTTT
TRBJ2-5 NA few TRBV9 CASTLPLRETQYF TGTGCCAGCACCCTCCCCCTGAGAGAGACCCAGTACTTC
TRBJ2-2 NA many TRBV10-2 CASSDGRGPRVGELFF TGCGCCAGCAGTGACGGGCGGGGACCCCGGGTTGGGGAGCTGTTTTTT
TRBJ2-4 TRBD1 many TRBV12-3/TRBV12-4 CASSSQGALAKNIQYF TGTGCCAGCAGTTCCCAGGGGGCGCTAGCCAAAAACATTCAGTACTTC
TRBJ2-4 NA NA TRBV12-3/TRBV12-4 CASRPGTEEIQYF TGTGCCAGCAGGCCCGGGACTGAGGAGATTCAGTACTTC
TRBJ1-2 NA NA TRBV12-3/TRBV12-4 CASSDQGRYGYTF TGTGCCAGCTCCGACCAAGGACGCTATGGCTACACCTTC
TRBJ2-6 TRBD1 NA TRBV5-4 CASSTGQGLRGANVLTF TGTGCCAGCAGCACTGGACAGGGGTTGAGAGGGGCCAACGTCCTGACTTTC